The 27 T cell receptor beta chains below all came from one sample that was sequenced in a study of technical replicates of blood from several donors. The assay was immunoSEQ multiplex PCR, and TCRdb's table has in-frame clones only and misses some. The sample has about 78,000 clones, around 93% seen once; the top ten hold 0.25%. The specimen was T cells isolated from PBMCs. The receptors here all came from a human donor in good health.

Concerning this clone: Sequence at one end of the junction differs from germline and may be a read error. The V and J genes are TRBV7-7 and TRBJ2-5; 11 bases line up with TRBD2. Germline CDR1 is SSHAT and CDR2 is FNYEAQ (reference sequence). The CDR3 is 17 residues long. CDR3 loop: CASSLGLLAGATETQYF. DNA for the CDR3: TGTGCTAGCAGCTTAGGGTTACTAGCGGGGGCCACGGAGACCCAGTACTTC.

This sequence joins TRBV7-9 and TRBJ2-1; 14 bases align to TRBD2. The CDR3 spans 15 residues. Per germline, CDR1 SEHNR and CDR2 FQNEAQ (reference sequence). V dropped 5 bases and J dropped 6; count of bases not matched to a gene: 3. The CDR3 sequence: CASSRGLAGGNEQFF. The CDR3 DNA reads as TGTGCCAGCAGCCGAGGACTAGCGGGGGGCAATGAGCAGTTCTTC.

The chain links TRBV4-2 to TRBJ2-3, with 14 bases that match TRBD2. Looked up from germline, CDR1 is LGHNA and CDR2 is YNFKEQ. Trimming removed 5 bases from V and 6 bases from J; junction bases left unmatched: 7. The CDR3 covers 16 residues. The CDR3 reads CASSKGTSGSFDTQYF. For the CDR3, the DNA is TGTGCCAGCAGCAAGGGGACTAGCGGGAGTTTTGATACGCAGTATTTT.

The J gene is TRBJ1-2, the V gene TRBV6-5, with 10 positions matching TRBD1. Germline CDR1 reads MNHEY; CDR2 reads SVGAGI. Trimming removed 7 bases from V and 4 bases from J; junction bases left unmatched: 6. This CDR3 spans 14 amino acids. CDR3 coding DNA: TGTGCCAGCACTTCGACAGGGGGCATCTATGGCTACACCTTC. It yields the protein CASTSTGGIYGYTF.

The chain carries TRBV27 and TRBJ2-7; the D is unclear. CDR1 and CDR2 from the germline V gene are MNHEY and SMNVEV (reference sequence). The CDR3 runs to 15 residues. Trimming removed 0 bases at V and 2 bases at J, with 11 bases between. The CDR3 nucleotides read TGTGCCAGCAGTTTATCGCCGGGTGGTACCTACGAGCAGTACTTC. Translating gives CASSLSPGGTYEQYF.

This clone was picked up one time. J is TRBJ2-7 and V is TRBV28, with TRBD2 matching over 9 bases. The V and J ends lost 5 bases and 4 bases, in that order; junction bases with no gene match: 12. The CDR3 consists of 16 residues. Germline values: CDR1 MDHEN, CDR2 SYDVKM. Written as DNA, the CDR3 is TGTGCCAGCAGTCCGAAGGGTAGCGGGAGTGGTTACGAGCAGTACTTC. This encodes CASSPKGSGSGYEQYF.

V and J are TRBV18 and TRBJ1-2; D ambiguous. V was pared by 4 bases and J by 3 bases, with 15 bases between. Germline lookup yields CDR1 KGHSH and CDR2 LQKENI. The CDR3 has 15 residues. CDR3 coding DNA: TGTGCCAGCTCACGTTCGGAGGGAACATACTATGGCTACACCTTC. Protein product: CASSRSEGTYYGYTF.

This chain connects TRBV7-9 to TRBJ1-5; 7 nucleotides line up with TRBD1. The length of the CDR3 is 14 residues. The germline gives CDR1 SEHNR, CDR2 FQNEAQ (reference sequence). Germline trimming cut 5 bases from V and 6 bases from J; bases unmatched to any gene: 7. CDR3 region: CASSLGDRSQPQHF. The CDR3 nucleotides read TGTGCCAGCAGCCTTGGGGACAGATCTCAGCCCCAGCATTTT.

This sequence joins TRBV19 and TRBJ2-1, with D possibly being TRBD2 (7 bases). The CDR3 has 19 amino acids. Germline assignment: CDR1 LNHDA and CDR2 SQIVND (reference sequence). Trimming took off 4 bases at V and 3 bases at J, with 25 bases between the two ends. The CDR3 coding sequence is TGTGCCAGTAGTAAAACAGGGTCCCCCGCGGCGGGAGTCTACAATGAGCAGTTCTTC. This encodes CASSKTGSPAAGVYNEQFF.

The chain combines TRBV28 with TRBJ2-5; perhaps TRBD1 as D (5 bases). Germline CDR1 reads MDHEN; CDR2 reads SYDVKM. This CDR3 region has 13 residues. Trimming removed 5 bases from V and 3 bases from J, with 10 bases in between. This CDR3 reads CASSRVGEETQYF. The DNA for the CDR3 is TGTGCCAGCAGTCGTGTAGGGGAAGAGACCCAGTACTTC. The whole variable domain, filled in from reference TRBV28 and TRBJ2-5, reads DVKVTQSSRYLVKRTGEKVFLECVQDMDHENMFWYRQDPGLGLRLIYFSYDVKMKEKGDIPEGYSVSREKKERFSLILESASTNQTSMYLCASSRVGEETQYFGPGTRLLVL.

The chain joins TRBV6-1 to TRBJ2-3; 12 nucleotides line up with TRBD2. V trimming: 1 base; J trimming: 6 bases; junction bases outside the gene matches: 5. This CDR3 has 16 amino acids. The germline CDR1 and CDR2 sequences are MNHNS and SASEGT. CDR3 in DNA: TGTGCCAGCAGTGAAGTTACTCTAGCGGGAGGGGATACGCAGTATTTT. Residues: CASSEVTLAGGDTQYF.

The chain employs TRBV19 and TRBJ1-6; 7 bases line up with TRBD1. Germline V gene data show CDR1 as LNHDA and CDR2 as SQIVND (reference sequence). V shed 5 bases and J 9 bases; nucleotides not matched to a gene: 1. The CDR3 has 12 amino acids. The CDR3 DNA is TGTGCCAGTAGTCCAGGGGGTTCACCCCTCCACTTT. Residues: CASSPGGSPLHF.

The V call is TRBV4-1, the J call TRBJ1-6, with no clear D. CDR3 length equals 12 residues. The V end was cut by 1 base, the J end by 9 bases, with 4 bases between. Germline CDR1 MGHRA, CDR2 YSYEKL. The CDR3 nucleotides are TGCGCCAGCAGCCAAGTTCTTTCACCCCTCCACTTT. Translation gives CASSQVLSPLHF.

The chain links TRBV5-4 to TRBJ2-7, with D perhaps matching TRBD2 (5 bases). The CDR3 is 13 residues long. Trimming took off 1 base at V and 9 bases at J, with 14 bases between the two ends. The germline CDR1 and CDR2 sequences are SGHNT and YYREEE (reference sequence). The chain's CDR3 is CASSLQSRALQYF. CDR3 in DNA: TGTGCCAGCAGCTTGCAGTCGCGGGCTTTGCAGTACTTC. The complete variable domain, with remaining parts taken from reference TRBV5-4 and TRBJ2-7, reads ETGVTQSPTHLIKTRGQQVTLRCSSQSGHNTVSWYQQALGQGPQFIFQYYREEENGRGNFPPRFSGLQFPNYSSELNVNALELDDSALYLCASSLQSRALQYFGPGTRLTVT.

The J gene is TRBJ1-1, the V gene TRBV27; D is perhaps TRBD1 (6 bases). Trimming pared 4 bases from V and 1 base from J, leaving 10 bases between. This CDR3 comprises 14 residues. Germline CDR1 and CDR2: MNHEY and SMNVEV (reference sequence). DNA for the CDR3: TGTGCCAGCAGTTACACCAGGGGGAACACTGAAGCTTTCTTT. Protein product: CASSYTRGNTEAFF.

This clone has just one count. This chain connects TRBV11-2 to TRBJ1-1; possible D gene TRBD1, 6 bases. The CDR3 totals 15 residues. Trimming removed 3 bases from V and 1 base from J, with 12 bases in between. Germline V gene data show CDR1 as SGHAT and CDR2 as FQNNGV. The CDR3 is CASSFSGDPNTEAFF. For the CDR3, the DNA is TGTGCCAGCAGCTTTTCAGGGGATCCGAACACTGAAGCTTTCTTT.

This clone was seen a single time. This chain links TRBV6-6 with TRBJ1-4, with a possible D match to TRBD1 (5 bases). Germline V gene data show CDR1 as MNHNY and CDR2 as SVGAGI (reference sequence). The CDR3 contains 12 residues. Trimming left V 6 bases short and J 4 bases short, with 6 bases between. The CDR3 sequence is CASSGGNEKLFF. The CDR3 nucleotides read TGTGCCAGCAGCGGGGGTAATGAAAAACTGTTTTTT.

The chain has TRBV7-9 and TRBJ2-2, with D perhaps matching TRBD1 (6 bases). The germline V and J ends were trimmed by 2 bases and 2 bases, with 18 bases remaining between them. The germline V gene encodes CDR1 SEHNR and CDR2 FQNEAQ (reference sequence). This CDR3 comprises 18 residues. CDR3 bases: TGTGCCAGCAGCTTAATATTCAGGGGACCGCAAAACACCGGGGAGCTGTTTTTT. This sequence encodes CASSLIFRGPQNTGELFF.

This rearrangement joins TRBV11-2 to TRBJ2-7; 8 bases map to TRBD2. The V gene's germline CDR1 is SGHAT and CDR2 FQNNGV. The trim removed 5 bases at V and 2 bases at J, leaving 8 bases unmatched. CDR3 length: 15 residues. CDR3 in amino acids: CASSLGSSGAYEQYF. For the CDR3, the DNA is TGTGCCAGCAGCCTCGGTAGTAGCGGGGCCTACGAGCAGTACTTC.

The CDR3 DNA follows: TGTGCCAGCAGCTATCGACAGGGGGGCGTCGGGGATACGCAGTATTTT. Its translation is CASSYRQGGVGDTQYF. The V call is TRBV7-2, the J call TRBJ2-3, with 9 bases fitting TRBD1. This CDR3 region has 16 residues. Trimming removed 4 bases from V and 6 bases from J; junction bases left unmatched: 11. Germline CDR1 SGHTA, CDR2 FQGNSA.

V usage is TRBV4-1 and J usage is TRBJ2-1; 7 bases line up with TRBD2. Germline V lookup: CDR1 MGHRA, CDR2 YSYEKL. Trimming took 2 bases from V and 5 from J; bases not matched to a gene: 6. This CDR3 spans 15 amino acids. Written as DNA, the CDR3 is TGCGCCAGCAGCCAACCGGGGGGAGCAGACAATGAGCAGTTCTTC. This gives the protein CASSQPGGADNEQFF.

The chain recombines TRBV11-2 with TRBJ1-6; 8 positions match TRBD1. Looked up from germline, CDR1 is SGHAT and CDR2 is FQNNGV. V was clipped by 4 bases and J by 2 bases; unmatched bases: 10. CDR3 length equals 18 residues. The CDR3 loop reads CASSSMRTGKPYNSPLHF. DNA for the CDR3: TGTGCCAGCAGCTCCATGAGGACAGGGAAGCCCTATAATTCACCCCTCCACTTT.

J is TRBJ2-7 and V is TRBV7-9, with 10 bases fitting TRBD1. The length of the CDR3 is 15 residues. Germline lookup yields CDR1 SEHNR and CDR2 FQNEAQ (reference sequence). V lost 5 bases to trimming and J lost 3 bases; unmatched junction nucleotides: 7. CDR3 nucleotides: TGTGCCAGCAGCAGGGAGGACAGGGGGGACTACGAGCAGTACTTC. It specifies CASSREDRGDYEQYF.

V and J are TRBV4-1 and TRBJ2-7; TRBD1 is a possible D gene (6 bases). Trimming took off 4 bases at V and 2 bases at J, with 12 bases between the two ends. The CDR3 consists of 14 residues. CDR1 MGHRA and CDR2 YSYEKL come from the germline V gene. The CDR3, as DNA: TGCGCCAGCAGCCGAGCCGGGACACCCTACGAGCAGTACTTC. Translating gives CASSRAGTPYEQYF.

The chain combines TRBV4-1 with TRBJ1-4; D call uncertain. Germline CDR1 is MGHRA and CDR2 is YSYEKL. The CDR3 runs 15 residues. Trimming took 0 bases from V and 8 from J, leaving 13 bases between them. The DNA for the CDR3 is TGCGCCAGCAGCCAAGAGAGGGCCCCGTGGGAAAAACTGTTTTTT. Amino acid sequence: CASSQERAPWEKLFF.

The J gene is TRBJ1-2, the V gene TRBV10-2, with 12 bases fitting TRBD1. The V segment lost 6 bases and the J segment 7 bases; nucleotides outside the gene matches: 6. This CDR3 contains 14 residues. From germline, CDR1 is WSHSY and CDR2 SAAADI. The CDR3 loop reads CASRPGQGAGGYTF. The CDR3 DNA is TGCGCCAGCAGACCGGGACAGGGGGCAGGTGGCTACACCTTC.

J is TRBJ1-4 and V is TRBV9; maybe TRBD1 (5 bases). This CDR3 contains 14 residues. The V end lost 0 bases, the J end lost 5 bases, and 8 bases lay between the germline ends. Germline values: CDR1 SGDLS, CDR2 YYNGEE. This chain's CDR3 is CASSVAGGNEKLFF. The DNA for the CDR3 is TGTGCCAGCAGCGTAGCTGGGGGGAATGAAAAACTGTTTTTT. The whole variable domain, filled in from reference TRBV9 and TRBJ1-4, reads DSGVTQTPKHLITATGQRVTLRCSPRSGDLSVYWYQQSLDQGLQFLIQYYNGEERAKGNILERFSAQQFPDLHSELNLSSLELGDSALYFCASSVAGGNEKLFFGSGTQLSVL.